This T cell receptor beta chain was sequenced during a study of tumor-infiltrating lymphocytes in oesophageal squamous cell carcinoma. This CDR3 contains 14 residues. Germline trimming cut 5 bases from V and 5 bases from J; bases unmatched to any gene: 8. CDR1 is SGHTA, CDR2 FQGNSA, per germline. By proportion, this clonotype is medium-sized. In TCRdb, the PCR reads were re-called with MiXCR into one record per CDR3 protein. The sample holds about 15,000 distinct CDR3 sequences, 45% to 50% seen once. This clonotype originated in a male donor with esophageal squamous cell carcinoma. The rearrangement links TRBV7-2 to TRBJ1-2; 7 bases align to TRBD1. The sample consisted of esophageal tumor tissue. The CDR3 sequence is CASSLSQGGYGYTF. CDR3 sequence (DNA): TGTGCCAGCAGCCTCAGTCAGGGGGGTTATGGCTACACCTTC. Complete variable domain (other parts from reference TRBV7-2 and TRBJ1-2): GAGVSQSPSNKVTEKGKDVELRCDPISGHTALYWYRQSLGQGLEFLIYFQGNSAPDKSGLPSDRFSAERTGGSVSTLTIQRTQQEDSAVYLCASSLSQGGYGYTFGSGTRLTVV.